The sequence of this T cell receptor beta chain was determined in a study of CD8 T cells in ankylosing spondylitis. This clonotype occurred a few times. What it binds is unknown. General study points: Previous work reported some of these motif variants in the synovial fluid and blood of reactive arthritis. Ankylosing spondylitis blood appeared to carry a characteristic TCR beta motif of roughly eight highly homologous variants.

Each CDR3 protein is one row after TCRdb ran MiXCR on the 5' RACE reads. The sample has 190,000 or so distinct CDR3 sequences, roughly 13% seen once; the top ten hold about 15%. Per the germline V gene, CDR1 is SGHTA and CDR2 is FQGNSA. The CDR3 spans 16 residues. Trimming took off 2 bases at V and 2 bases at J, with 14 bases between the two ends. The chain uses TRBV7-2 and TRBJ2-3, with D perhaps given as TRBD1 or TRBD2 (6 bases each). Material for sequencing was blood, either unsorted or a sorted T cell fraction (not recorded which). The receptor was derived from a male donor with ankylosing spondylitis or in good health (not recorded which). Written as DNA, the CDR3 is TGTGCCAGCAGCTTACCCCCGGGGGCCGCCACAGATACGCAGTATTTT. Its translation is CASSLPPGAATDTQYF.